This record concerns one T cell receptor (beta chain) sequence. The data belong to a study of blood T cell repertoires in COVID-19. On the study more broadly: Acute-phase and convalescent COVID-19 samples originated in the United States, Italy and Spain. PBMCs, B-cell-depleted T cells, or T cells were the source of the cDNA or gDNA that made up the material.

Only in-frame clones appear in the TCRdb table, and some are missing; sequencing was by immunoSEQ multiplex PCR. The data show 130,000 or so clones, with 70% to 80% seen just once and 5% held by the top ten. The ends were cut back, 1 base at V and 0 bases at J, with 7 bases in the middle. Germline assignment: CDR1 LGHDT and CDR2 YNNKEL (reference sequence). The CDR3 is made up of 14 amino acids. The clonotype was recovered from a woman aged 70 to 79 with COVID-19, enrolled during active disease. The sequenced material came from peripheral blood. The rearrangement uses TRBV3-1 (or the pseudogene TRBV3-2) and TRBJ2-7; tentative D call: TRBD1 (5 bases). The CDR3 reads CASSQGQISYEQYF. The CDR3 DNA is TGTGCCAGCAGCCAAGGACAGATCTCCTACGAGCAGTACTTC.